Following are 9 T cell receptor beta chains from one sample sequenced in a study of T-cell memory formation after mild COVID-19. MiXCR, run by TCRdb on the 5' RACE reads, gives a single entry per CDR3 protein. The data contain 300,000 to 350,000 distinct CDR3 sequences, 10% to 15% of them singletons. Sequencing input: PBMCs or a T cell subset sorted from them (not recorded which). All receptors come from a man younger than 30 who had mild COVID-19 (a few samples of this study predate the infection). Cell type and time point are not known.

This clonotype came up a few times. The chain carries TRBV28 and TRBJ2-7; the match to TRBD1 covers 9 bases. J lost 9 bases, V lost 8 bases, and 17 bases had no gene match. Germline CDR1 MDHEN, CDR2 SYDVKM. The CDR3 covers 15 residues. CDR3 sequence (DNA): TGTGCCAGCTGGTCCGGGACAGGGTCCCCGTTTCGGCAGTACGTC. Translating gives CASWSGTGSPFRQYV.

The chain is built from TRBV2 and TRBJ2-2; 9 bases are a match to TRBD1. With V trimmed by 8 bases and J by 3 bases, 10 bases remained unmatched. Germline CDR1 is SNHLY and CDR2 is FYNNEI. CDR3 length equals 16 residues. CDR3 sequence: CASLNPGQGYTGELFF. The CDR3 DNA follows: TGTGCCAGCTTAAATCCGGGACAGGGCTACACCGGGGAGCTGTTTTTT.

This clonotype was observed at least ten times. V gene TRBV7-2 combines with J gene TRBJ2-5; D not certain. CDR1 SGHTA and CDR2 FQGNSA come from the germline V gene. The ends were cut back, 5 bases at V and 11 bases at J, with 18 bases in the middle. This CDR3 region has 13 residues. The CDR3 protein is CASSPNGFVAQYF. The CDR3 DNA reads TGTGCCAGCAGCCCCAATGGGTTCGTAGCACAGTACTTC.

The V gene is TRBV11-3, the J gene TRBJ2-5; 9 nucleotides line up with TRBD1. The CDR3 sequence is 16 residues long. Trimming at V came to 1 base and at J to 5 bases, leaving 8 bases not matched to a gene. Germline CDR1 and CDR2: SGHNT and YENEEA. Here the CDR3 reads CASSLARTGERETQYF. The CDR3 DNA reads TGTGCCAGCAGCTTAGCCCGGACAGGGGAGAGGGAGACCCAGTACTTC. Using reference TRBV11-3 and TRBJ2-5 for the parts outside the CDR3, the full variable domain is EAGVVQSPRYKIIEKKQPVAFWCNPISGHNTLYWYLQNLGQGPELLIRYENEEAVDDSQLPKDRFSAERLKGVDSTLKIQPAELGDSAVYLCASSLARTGERETQYFGPGTRLLVL.

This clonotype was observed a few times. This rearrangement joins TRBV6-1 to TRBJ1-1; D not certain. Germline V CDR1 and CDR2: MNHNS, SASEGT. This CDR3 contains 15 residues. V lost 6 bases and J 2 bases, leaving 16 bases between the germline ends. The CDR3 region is CASSSPDKGNTEAFF. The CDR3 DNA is TGTGCCAGCAGCTCACCGGATAAGGGAAACACTGAAGCTTTCTTT.

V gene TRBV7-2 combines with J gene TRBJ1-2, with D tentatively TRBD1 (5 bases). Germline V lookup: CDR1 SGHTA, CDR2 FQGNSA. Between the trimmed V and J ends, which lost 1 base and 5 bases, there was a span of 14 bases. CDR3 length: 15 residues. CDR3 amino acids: CASSLVRVEGYGYTF. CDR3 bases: TGTGCCAGCAGCTTAGTTCGGGTGGAGGGGTATGGCTACACCTTC.

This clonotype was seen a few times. The CDR3 DNA reads as TGTGCCACCAGTGCTGGGACTAGCGGGGGGTACCAAGAGACCCAGTACTTC. This codes for CATSAGTSGGYQETQYF. The genes are TRBV24-1 and TRBJ2-5, with TRBD2 identical over 15 bases. The CDR3 runs to 17 residues. CDR1 and CDR2 (germline): KGHDR, SFDVKD. With 5 bases clipped from V and 0 bases from J, the junction kept 3 bases outside the gene matches.

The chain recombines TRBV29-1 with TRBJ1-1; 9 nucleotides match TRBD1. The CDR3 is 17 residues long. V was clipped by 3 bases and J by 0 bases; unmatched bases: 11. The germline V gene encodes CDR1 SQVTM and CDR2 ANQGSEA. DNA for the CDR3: TGCAGCGTTGAGGACGTCCGGGACAGGGCCGTGAACACTGAAGCTTTCTTT. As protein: CSVEDVRDRAVNTEAFF.

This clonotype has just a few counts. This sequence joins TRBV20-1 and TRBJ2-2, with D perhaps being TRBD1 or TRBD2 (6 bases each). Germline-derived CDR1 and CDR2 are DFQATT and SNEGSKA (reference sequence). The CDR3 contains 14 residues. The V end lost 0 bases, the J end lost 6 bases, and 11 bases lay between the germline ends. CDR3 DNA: TGCAGTGCTAGAGACCGAGGGGGGCCCGGGGAGCTGTTTTTT. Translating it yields CSARDRGGPGELFF.